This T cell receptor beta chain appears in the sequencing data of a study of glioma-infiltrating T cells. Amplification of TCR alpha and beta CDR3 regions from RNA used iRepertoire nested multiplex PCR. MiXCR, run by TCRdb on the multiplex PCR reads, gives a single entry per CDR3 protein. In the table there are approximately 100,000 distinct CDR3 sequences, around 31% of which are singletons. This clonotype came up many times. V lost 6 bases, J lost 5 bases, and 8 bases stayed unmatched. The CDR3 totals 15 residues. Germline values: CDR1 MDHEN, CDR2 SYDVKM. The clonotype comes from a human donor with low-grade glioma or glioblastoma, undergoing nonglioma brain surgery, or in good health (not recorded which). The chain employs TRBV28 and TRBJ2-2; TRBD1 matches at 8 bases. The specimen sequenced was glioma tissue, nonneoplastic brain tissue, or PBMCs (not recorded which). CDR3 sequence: CASRPNRGETGELFF. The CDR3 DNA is TGTGCCAGCAGACCAAACAGGGGGGAGACCGGGGAGCTGTTTTTT.